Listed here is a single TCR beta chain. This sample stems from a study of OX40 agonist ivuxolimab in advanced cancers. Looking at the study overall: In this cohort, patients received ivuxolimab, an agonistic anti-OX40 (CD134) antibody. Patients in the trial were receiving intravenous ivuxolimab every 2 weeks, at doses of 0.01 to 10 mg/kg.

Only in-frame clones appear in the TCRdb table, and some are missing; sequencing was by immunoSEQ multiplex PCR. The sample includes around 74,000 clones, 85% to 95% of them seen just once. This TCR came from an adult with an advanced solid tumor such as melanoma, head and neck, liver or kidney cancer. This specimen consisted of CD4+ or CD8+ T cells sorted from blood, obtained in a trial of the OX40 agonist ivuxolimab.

The CDR3 DNA is TGTGCCAGTAGTATTGAGGGGAGCTCCTACAATGAGCAGTTCTTC. Translation gives CASSIEGSSYNEQFF. This chain joins TRBV19 and TRBJ2-1; D possibly matches TRBD1 or TRBD2 (5 bases each). The length of the CDR3 is 15 residues. With 3 bases removed from V and 0 bases from J, the gap between germline ends came to 9 bases. Germline V gene data show CDR1 as LNHDA and CDR2 as SQIVND (reference sequence). The variable domain in full, completed from reference TRBV19 and TRBJ2-1, reads DGGITQSPKYLFRKEGQNVTLSCEQNLNHDAMYWYRQDPGQGLRLIYYSQIVNDFQKGDIAEGYSVSREKKESFPLTVTSAQKNPTAFYLCASSIEGSSYNEQFFGPGTRLTVL.